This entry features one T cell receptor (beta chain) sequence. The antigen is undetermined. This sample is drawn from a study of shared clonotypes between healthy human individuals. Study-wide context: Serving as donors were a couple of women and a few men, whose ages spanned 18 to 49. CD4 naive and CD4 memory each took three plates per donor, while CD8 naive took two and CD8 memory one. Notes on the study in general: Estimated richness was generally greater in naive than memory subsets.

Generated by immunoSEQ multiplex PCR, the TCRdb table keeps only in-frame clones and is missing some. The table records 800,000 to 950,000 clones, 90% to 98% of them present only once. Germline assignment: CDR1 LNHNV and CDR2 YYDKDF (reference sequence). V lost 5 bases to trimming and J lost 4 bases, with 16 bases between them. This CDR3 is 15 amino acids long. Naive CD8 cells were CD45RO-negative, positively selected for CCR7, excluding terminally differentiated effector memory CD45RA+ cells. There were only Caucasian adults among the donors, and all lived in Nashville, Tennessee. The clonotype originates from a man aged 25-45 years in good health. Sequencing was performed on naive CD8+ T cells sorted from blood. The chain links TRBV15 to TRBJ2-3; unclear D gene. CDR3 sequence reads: CATSEPGQAADTQYF. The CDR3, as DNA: TGTGCCACCAGCGAGCCTGGTCAGGCCGCAGATACGCAGTATTTT. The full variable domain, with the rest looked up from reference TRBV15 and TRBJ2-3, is DAMVIQNPRYQVTQFGKPVTLSCSQTLNHNVMYWYQQKSSQAPKLLFHYYDKDFNNEADTPDNFQSRRPNTSFCFLDIRSPGLGDTAMYLCATSEPGQAADTQYFGPGTRLTVL.